The next 28 T cell receptor beta chains were all read from a single sample in a study of blood T cells in healthy people across ages. Primers used in a second PCR of about 7 to 12 cycles were a sample-barcoded 5' primer and a J-beta primer mix. Via MiXCR, TCRdb re-called the 5' RACE reads, giving one row per CDR3 protein. The sample records hundreds of thousands of distinct CDR3 sequences, approximately 55% being singletons. The sequencing input was blood. These receptors originate from a man at least 80 years old in good health.

J is TRBJ1-1 and V is TRBV20-1; no reliable D call. Trimming left V 1 base short and J 0 bases short, with 12 bases between. Germline lookup yields CDR1 DFQATT and CDR2 SNEGSKA (reference sequence). This CDR3 contains 15 residues. The CDR3 is CSARGAGLMNTEAFF. The CDR3 region has the DNA TGCAGTGCTAGAGGAGCAGGATTAATGAACACTGAAGCTTTCTTT.

The J gene is TRBJ2-5, the V gene TRBV29-1, with 7 bases lining up with TRBD1. V lost 6 bases to trimming and J lost 2 bases; unmatched junction nucleotides: 9. Germline CDR1 SQVTM, CDR2 ANQGSEA. The CDR3 loop spans 14 amino acids. CDR3 sequence (DNA): TGCAGCGTCCGGGGACAGTTAATTCAAGAGACCCAGTACTTC. Protein: CSVRGQLIQETQYF.

This clonotype showed up just a few times. The chain recombines TRBV28 with TRBJ2-5; a possible D gene is TRBD1 (5 bases). This CDR3 has 14 residues. V lost 2 bases and J 1 base, leaving 8 bases between the germline ends. Germline CDR1 and CDR2: MDHEN and SYDVKM. CDR3 nucleotides: TGTGCCAGCAGTTTACCCAGGGTCCAAGAGACCCAGTACTTC. This gives the protein CASSLPRVQETQYF.

V is TRBV24-1 and J is TRBJ2-7, with D hard to call. CDR3 length: 15 residues. The ends were cut back, 1 base at V and 7 bases at J, with 16 bases in the middle. The germline CDR1 and CDR2 sequences are KGHDR and SFDVKD. CDR3 in DNA: TGTGCCACCAGTGATTTTTCTTTCTCCTACAATGAGCAGTACTTC. It yields the protein CATSDFSFSYNEQYF.

This rearrangement joins TRBV20-1 to TRBJ2-5; a weak D match, TRBD1 (6 bases). The CDR3 loop spans 16 amino acids. Germline values: CDR1 DFQATT, CDR2 SNEGSKA (reference sequence). Trimming took 4 bases from V and 1 from J, leaving 19 bases between them. CDR3 DNA: TGCAGTGCTACCGCTCTGGGGGCCCTGAGCCAAGAGACCCAGTACTTC. Encoded protein: CSATALGALSQETQYF.

The chain carries TRBV5-1 and TRBJ2-7, with 11 bases identical to TRBD2. This CDR3 has 16 residues. Germline CDR1 is SGHRS and CDR2 is YFSETQ. V lost 4 bases to trimming and J lost 5 bases; unmatched junction nucleotides: 11. CDR3 DNA: TGCGCCAGCAGCCGCCAGACTAGCGGGATCCTCGACGAGCAGTACTTC. The encoded protein is CASSRQTSGILDEQYF.

This chain joins TRBV12-3 or TRBV12-4 and TRBJ1-2; D is perhaps TRBD1 (5 bases). This CDR3 comprises 17 residues. Trimming took 1 base from V and 1 from J, leaving 16 bases between them. The CDR3 sequence is CASSLELGGTVNYGYTF. The DNA for the CDR3 is TGTGCCAGCAGTTTAGAACTGGGGGGGACGGTTAACTATGGCTACACCTTC.

V usage is TRBV3-1 and J usage is TRBJ2-7; D is tentatively TRBD1 or TRBD2 (5 bases each). The CDR3 is made up of 14 amino acids. The V gene's germline CDR1 is LGHDT and CDR2 YNNKEL (reference sequence). Trimming removed 6 bases from V and 6 bases from J, with 18 bases in between. The CDR3 nucleotides are TGTGCCAGCAGTCATGGGACGGTGCAGGGCGAGCAGTACTTC. Protein product: CASSHGTVQGEQYF.

This sequence joins TRBV12-3 or TRBV12-4 and TRBJ2-7; 9 bases line up with TRBD1. The CDR3 spans 13 residues. V dropped 4 bases and J dropped 8; count of bases not matched to a gene: 6. Here the CDR3 reads CASSSRDRDQQYF. CDR3 in DNA: TGTGCCAGCAGTTCCCGGGACAGGGACCAGCAGTACTTC.

About this clonotype: One end of the junction does not line up with germline, which may come from a read error. The rearrangement uses TRBV27 and TRBJ2-7; D may be TRBD1 or TRBD2 (5 bases each). The CDR3 sequence is 15 residues long. Germline-derived CDR1 and CDR2 are MNHEY and SMNVEV (reference sequence). The CDR3 nucleotides read TGTACCAGCAGTATTCGTGGGACGGCTGAGGGGGAGCAGTACTTC. This sequence encodes CTSSIRGTAEGEQYF.

The rearrangement joins TRBV5-1 to TRBJ2-7, with a weak D call TRBD2 (6 bases). V was cut by 0 bases and J by 6 bases, with 10 bases left in between. CDR3 length: 13 residues. Germline assignment: CDR1 SGHRS and CDR2 YFSETQ. This CDR3 reads CASSLDRRAEQYF. CDR3 in DNA: TGCGCCAGCAGCTTGGACAGGAGGGCCGAGCAGTACTTC.

This chain joins TRBV12-3 or TRBV12-4 and TRBJ2-4; D unclear. The J call may not be correct, given that the DNA end is closer to TRBJ2-5. The CDR3 extends over 14 amino acids. CDR3 sequence (DNA): TGTGCCAGCAGTTTAGGGGCTAATGAGGAGACCCAGTACTTC. As protein: CASSLGANEETQYF.

The rearrangement joins TRBV12-3 or TRBV12-4 to TRBJ2-7; D uncertain. V lost 7 bases and J 7 bases, leaving 8 bases between the germline ends. The CDR3 contains 10 residues. The CDR3 is CASMALEQYF. The CDR3 bases are TGTGCCAGCATGGCCCTTGAGCAGTACTTC.

The chain combines TRBV6-5 with TRBJ1-2; TRBD1 might be the D (6 bases). Trimming shortened V by 6 bases and J by 4 bases, and 21 bases separated the two germline ends. From germline, CDR1 is MNHEY and CDR2 SVGAGI. The CDR3 covers 16 residues. The CDR3 loop is CASSRYGNRDRYGYTF. The DNA for the CDR3 is TGTGCCAGCAGCCGATACGGAAACAGGGACCGCTATGGCTACACCTTC.

At least ten counts were recorded for this clonotype. CDR3 sequence: CASSLTSNEQYF. CDR3 nucleotide sequence: TGTGCCAGCAGTTTGACTAGCAACGAGCAGTACTTC. This chain links TRBV12-3 or TRBV12-4 with TRBJ2-7; TRBD2 agrees at 7 bases. The CDR3 length is 12 residues. V gave up 3 bases and J gave up 5 bases; unmatched junction bases: 1.

The rearrangement uses TRBV5-1 and TRBJ2-7; TRBD1 aligns across 8 bases. Trimming took 7 bases from V and 3 from J; bases not matched to a gene: 9. Looked up from germline, CDR1 is SGHRS and CDR2 is YFSETQ. This CDR3 is 14 amino acids long. The CDR3 DNA sequence: TGCGCCAGCGGAGAGACAGGGGATGACTACGAGCAGTACTTC. It translates to CASGETGDDYEQYF.

The V gene is TRBV29-1, the J gene TRBJ2-1, with 11 bases aligning to TRBD1. The germline CDR1 and CDR2 sequences are SQVTM and ANQGSEA. With 6 bases clipped from V and 13 bases from J, the junction kept 5 bases outside the gene matches. The CDR3 is 11 amino acids. For the CDR3, the DNA is TGCAGCGTGGGACAGGGGGAGACCCAGTTCTTC. It codes for CSVGQGETQFF.

With regard to this clonotype: A read error may produce the germline difference seen at one junction end. This sequence joins TRBV7-2 and TRBJ2-7, with D possibly TRBD2 on 5 matching bases. This CDR3 is 15 amino acids long. CDR1 and CDR2 (germline): SGHTA, FQGNSA. The CDR3 nucleotides are TGTGCCAGCAGCTTACCCCCTAGCCAAGCCTACGAACAGTACTTC. Its protein product is CASSLPPSQAYEQYF.

The chain couples TRBV7-2 to TRBJ2-1, with TRBD2 matching over 9 bases. The V gene's germline CDR1 is SGHTA and CDR2 FQGNSA. The J segment lost 2 bases and the V segment lost 2 bases, leaving 4 bases of the junction unmatched. The CDR3 extends over 16 amino acids. CDR3 protein: CASSLSSGNTYNEQFF. CDR3 coding DNA: TGTGCCAGCAGCTTATCTAGCGGGAATACCTACAATGAGCAGTTCTTC.

The chain carries TRBV28 and TRBJ1-2; D possibly corresponds to TRBD1 (6 bases). Trimming left V 9 bases short and J 0 bases short, with 17 bases between. Germline lookup yields CDR1 MDHEN and CDR2 SYDVKM. This CDR3 is 15 amino acids long. The CDR3 loop is CASMPGQLSNYGYTF. DNA of the CDR3: TGTGCCAGTATGCCGGGACAACTATCTAACTATGGCTACACCTTC.

The chain combines TRBV10-3 with TRBJ2-4, with 8 bases lining up with TRBD1. Per the germline V gene, CDR1 is ENHRY and CDR2 is SYGVKD. The CDR3 loop spans 12 amino acids. The V segment lost 3 bases and the J segment 15 bases; nucleotides outside the gene matches: 7. The chain's CDR3 is CAISDPGGVRYF. The DNA for the CDR3 is TGTGCCATCAGTGACCCAGGGGGCGTGAGGTACTTC.

V gene TRBV3-1 combines with J gene TRBJ2-3; TRBD2 matches 8 bases. V was pared by 7 bases and J by 3 bases, with 6 bases of the junction left unmatched. Germline assignment: CDR1 LGHDT and CDR2 YNNKEL (reference sequence). The CDR3 runs 14 residues. CDR3 loop: CASTIAGRTDTQYF. The CDR3 bases are TGTGCCAGCACAATAGCGGGGCGGACAGATACGCAGTATTTT.

This clonotype was picked up a small number of times. This chain connects TRBV10-3 to TRBJ2-1; D perhaps matches TRBD1 (5 bases). Looked up from germline, CDR1 is ENHRY and CDR2 is SYGVKD. This CDR3 comprises 13 residues. V dropped 8 bases and J dropped 5 bases, with 13 bases sitting between them. CDR3: CAIEAGYHNEQFF. The CDR3 DNA reads as TGTGCCATCGAGGCAGGGTACCACAATGAGCAGTTCTTC.

This clonotype came up a few times. This chain links TRBV9 with TRBJ2-4; TRBD1 matches 8 bases. V lost 4 bases to trimming and J lost 0 bases; unmatched junction nucleotides: 18. Germline V gene sequence: CDR1 SGDLS, CDR2 YYNGEE. The CDR3 has 20 residues. CDR3 amino acids: CASSPKVGTGGGIAKNIQYF. As DNA, the CDR3 is TGTGCCAGCAGCCCAAAGGTTGGGACAGGTGGTGGCATAGCCAAAAACATTCAGTACTTC. The complete variable domain, with remaining parts taken from reference TRBV9 and TRBJ2-4, reads DSGVTQTPKHLITATGQRVTLRCSPRSGDLSVYWYQQSLDQGLQFLIQYYNGEERAKGNILERFSAQQFPDLHSELNLSSLELGDSALYFCASSPKVGTGGGIAKNIQYFGAGTRLSVL.

The chain carries TRBV7-3 and TRBJ2-1; 13 bases align to TRBD2. With V trimmed by 5 bases and J by 3 bases, 13 bases remained unmatched. The germline CDR1 and CDR2 sequences are SGHTA and FQGTGA. The CDR3 runs to 19 residues. DNA of the CDR3: TGTGCCAGCAGCCTCAGGGCACTAGCGGGAGGGCCAGTCTACAATGAGCAGTTCTTC. Translated, it gives CASSLRALAGGPVYNEQFF. Complete variable domain (other parts from reference TRBV7-3 and TRBJ2-1): GAGVSQTPSNKVTEKGKYVELRCDPISGHTALYWYRQSLGQGPEFLIYFQGTGAADDSGLPNDRFFAVRPEGSVSTLKIQRTERGDSAVYLCASSLRALAGGPVYNEQFFGPGTRLTVL.

The chain joins TRBV7-2 to TRBJ2-5; D possibly corresponds to TRBD2 (6 bases). With 8 bases removed from V and 5 bases from J, the gap between germline ends came to 18 bases. CDR3 length: 14 residues. Germline V gene lookup returns CDR1 SGHTA and CDR2 FQGNSA. The CDR3 DNA is TGTGCCAGCCGCTCCGGGAGAGAGGGTGAGACCCAGTACTTC. Its translation: CASRSGREGETQYF.

The J gene is TRBJ2-5, the V gene TRBV29-1; D remains unclear. CDR3 length: 12 amino acids. V was pared by 4 bases and J by 2 bases, with 8 bases between. Germline V CDR1 and CDR2: SQVTM, ANQGSEA. CDR3 nucleotide sequence: TGCAGCGTTGGAGTGGTTCAAGAGACCCAGTACTTC. It specifies CSVGVVQETQYF. Based on the CDR3 plus reference TRBV29-1 and TRBJ2-5, the full variable domain is SAVISQKPSRDICQRGTSLTIQCQVDSQVTMMFWYRQQPGQSLTLIATANQGSEATYESGFVIDKFPISRPNLTFSTLTVSNMSPEDSSIYLCSVGVVQETQYFGPGTRLLVL.

The CDR3 DNA reads as TGTGCCAGCAGTTACGTACAGGAGACCCGAGGAGCTTTCTTT. It encodes CASSYVQETRGAFF. The genes are TRBV6-2 or TRBV6-3 and TRBJ1-1; tentative D call: TRBD1 (5 bases). Trimming stripped 2 bases from V and 10 bases from J, with 17 bases between. The CDR3 runs 14 residues. The V gene's germline CDR1 is MNHEY and CDR2 SVGEGT.